Listed below are T cell receptor beta chains from one sample, sequenced in a study of PD-L1 blockade in urothelial cancer. The table came from immunoSEQ multiplex PCR; TCRdb's copy has only in-frame clones and leaves some out. Of around 71,000 clones detected, around four fifths appear once; the ten largest clones hold about 6.9%. Sequenced material: PBMCs, taken around atezolizumab (anti-PD-L1) treatment. The receptors here all came from a man aged 40-49 years with urothelial cancer. Each CDR3 is given with its conserved first and last residue. The order of the fields is D gene, J gene, clone size, V gene, CDR3 protein, CDR3 DNA. A D gene is named only where the DNA matches it firmly. The listing skips clone size in some rows; elsewhere it reads once, few, many or a size class.

d_call: -
j_call: TRBJ2-7
clone_size: -
v_call: TRBV5-4
cdr3_aa: CASSSSPPDEQYF
cdr3_nt: TGTGCCAGCAGCTCCTCCCCCCCTGACGAGCAGTACTTC

d_call: -
j_call: TRBJ1-5
clone_size: -
v_call: TRBV5-6
cdr3_aa: CASSLGSGVSQPQHF
cdr3_nt: TGTGCCAGCAGCTTGGGTTCGGGAGTTTCTCAGCCCCAGCATTTT

d_call: TRBD1
j_call: TRBJ1-1
clone_size: -
v_call: TRBV5-8
cdr3_aa: CASSSYTGDTEAFF
cdr3_nt: TGTGCCAGCAGCTCGTACACAGGGGACACTGAAGCTTTCTTT

d_call: TRBD1
j_call: TRBJ2-5
clone_size: once
v_call: TRBV5-4
cdr3_aa: CASRRWGPGGETQYF
cdr3_nt: TGTGCCAGCAGACGTTGGGGACCAGGGGGAGAGACCCAGTACTTC

d_call: TRBD1
j_call: TRBJ2-5
clone_size: -
v_call: TRBV27
cdr3_aa: CASRGWLRTGPARGTQYF
cdr3_nt: TGTGCCAGCAGAGGTTGGCTAAGGACAGGGCCCGCCCGGGGGACCCAGTACTTC

d_call: TRBD2
j_call: TRBJ2-7
clone_size: -
v_call: TRBV19
cdr3_aa: CATSDNLAGEHEQYF
cdr3_nt: TGTGCCACCTCTGATAATCTAGCGGGAGAACACGAGCAGTACTTC

d_call: TRBD1
j_call: TRBJ1-1
clone_size: -
v_call: TRBV28
cdr3_aa: CASSTTGGRGTEAFF
cdr3_nt: TGTGCCAGCAGCACGACAGGGGGCCGTGGCACTGAAGCTTTCTTT

d_call: -
j_call: TRBJ2-1
clone_size: -
v_call: TRBV5-1
cdr3_aa: CASSWGRGGSYNEQFF
cdr3_nt: TGCGCCAGCAGCTGGGGGCGGGGAGGGTCCTACAATGAGCAGTTCTTC

d_call: TRBD2
j_call: TRBJ2-1
clone_size: -
v_call: TRBV6-5
cdr3_aa: CASIPSGSTYNEQFF
cdr3_nt: TGTGCCAGCATCCCTAGCGGGAGTACCTACAATGAGCAGTTCTTC

d_call: -
j_call: TRBJ2-1
clone_size: many
v_call: TRBV5-1
cdr3_aa: CASSLGTGLSGDEQFF
cdr3_nt: TGCGCCAGCAGCTTAGGCACGGGACTCTCTGGCGATGAGCAGTTCTTC

d_call: -
j_call: TRBJ2-7
clone_size: -
v_call: TRBV6-5
cdr3_aa: CASSYGKGREQYF
cdr3_nt: TGTGCCAGCAGTTACGGGAAGGGGAGGGAGCAGTACTTC

d_call: -
j_call: TRBJ1-2
clone_size: -
v_call: TRBV11-2
cdr3_aa: CASSLLPQVTNYGYTF
cdr3_nt: TGTGCCAGCAGCCTCCTACCGCAAGTTACTAACTATGGCTACACCTTC

d_call: -
j_call: TRBJ1-2
clone_size: many
v_call: TRBV5-6
cdr3_aa: CASSFDSPYGYTF
cdr3_nt: TGTGCCAGCAGCTTTGACAGCCCCTATGGCTACACCTTC

d_call: -
j_call: TRBJ1-5
clone_size: -
v_call: TRBV28
cdr3_aa: CASSYDSGNSNQPQHF
cdr3_nt: TGTGCCAGCAGTTACGACAGTGGAAATAGCAATCAGCCCCAGCATTTT

d_call: -
j_call: TRBJ1-1
clone_size: -
v_call: TRBV15
cdr3_aa: CATSREGRANTEAFF
cdr3_nt: TGTGCCACCAGCAGAGAGGGGAGGGCGAACACTGAAGCTTTCTTT

d_call: TRBD1
j_call: TRBJ1-5
clone_size: -
v_call: TRBV29-1
cdr3_aa: CSVTLPRGQGPDQPQHF
cdr3_nt: TGCAGCGTTACGCTACCACGAGGACAGGGGCCCGATCAGCCCCAGCATTTT

d_call: TRBD1
j_call: TRBJ1-2
clone_size: -
v_call: TRBV9
cdr3_aa: CASSVEIVTGVYYGYTF
cdr3_nt: TGTGCCAGCAGCGTAGAGATCGTGACAGGGGTCTACTATGGCTACACCTTC

d_call: TRBD1
j_call: TRBJ2-6
clone_size: -
v_call: TRBV28
cdr3_aa: CASSWDSYSGANVLTF
cdr3_nt: TGTGCCAGCAGTTGGGACAGCTACTCTGGGGCCAACGTCCTGACTTTC

d_call: -
j_call: TRBJ1-2
clone_size: -
v_call: TRBV2
cdr3_aa: CASTLTGYGYTF
cdr3_nt: TGTGCCAGCACTTTGACAGGCTATGGCTACACCTTC

d_call: -
j_call: TRBJ1-1
clone_size: few
v_call: TRBV7-9
cdr3_aa: CASRRGESEAFF
cdr3_nt: TGTGCCAGCAGGCGTGGAGAGTCTGAAGCTTTCTTT

d_call: -
j_call: TRBJ2-4
clone_size: -
v_call: TRBV20-1
cdr3_aa: CSARVGNIQYF
cdr3_nt: TGCAGTGCTAGAGTCGGGAACATTCAGTACTTC

d_call: -
j_call: TRBJ1-2
clone_size: once
v_call: TRBV7-9
cdr3_aa: CASSLQVPDYGYTF
cdr3_nt: TGTGCCAGCAGCCTACAGGTCCCGGACTATGGCTACACCTTC

d_call: -
j_call: TRBJ2-1
clone_size: once
v_call: TRBV14
cdr3_aa: CASSQARTSYNEQFF
cdr3_nt: TGTGCCAGCAGCCAGGCCCGGACATCCTACAATGAGCAGTTCTTC

d_call: -
j_call: TRBJ1-2
clone_size: -
v_call: TRBV27
cdr3_aa: CASSLAGRLNYGYTF
cdr3_nt: TGTGCCAGCAGTTTAGCAGGGAGGCTTAACTATGGCTACACCTTC

d_call: -
j_call: TRBJ1-1
clone_size: -
v_call: TRBV28
cdr3_aa: CASWTVPGNTEAFF
cdr3_nt: TGTGCCAGCTGGACAGTCCCGGGGAACACTGAAGCTTTCTTT

d_call: TRBD1
j_call: TRBJ2-2
clone_size: few
v_call: TRBV9
cdr3_aa: CASSPGGQRELFF
cdr3_nt: TGTGCCAGCAGCCCAGGGGGACAAAGGGAGCTGTTTTTT

d_call: -
j_call: TRBJ2-7
clone_size: few
v_call: TRBV28
cdr3_aa: CASSDALGGPYEQYF
cdr3_nt: TGTGCCAGCAGTGACGCGCTGGGGGGACCTTACGAGCAGTACTTC

d_call: TRBD1
j_call: TRBJ1-1
clone_size: once
v_call: TRBV11-1
cdr3_aa: CASSLTGMNTEAFF
cdr3_nt: TGTGCCAGCAGCCTGACAGGGATGAACACTGAAGCTTTCTTT

d_call: -
j_call: TRBJ2-1
clone_size: -
v_call: TRBV7-8
cdr3_aa: CASSLGAASYNEQFF
cdr3_nt: TGTGCCAGCAGCTTAGGAGCGGCCTCCTACAATGAGCAGTTCTTC

d_call: -
j_call: TRBJ1-1
clone_size: -
v_call: TRBV6-5
cdr3_aa: CASSFARGGGTEAFF
cdr3_nt: TGTGCCAGCAGTTTTGCTCGTGGGGGCGGCACTGAAGCTTTCTTT

d_call: TRBD1
j_call: TRBJ1-1
clone_size: -
v_call: TRBV19
cdr3_aa: CASNPRTGRLEAFF
cdr3_nt: TGTGCCAGTAACCCCCGGACAGGAAGACTCGAAGCTTTCTTT

d_call: TRBD1
j_call: TRBJ2-3
clone_size: -
v_call: TRBV2
cdr3_aa: CASSVQGARDTQYF
cdr3_nt: TGTGCCAGCAGTGTACAGGGGGCTAGGGATACGCAGTATTTT

d_call: -
j_call: TRBJ2-3
clone_size: once
v_call: TRBV1
cdr3_aa: CTSSLARGSTDTQYF
cdr3_nt: TGCACCAGCAGCCTGGCCAGGGGGAGCACAGATACGCAGTATTTT

d_call: TRBD1
j_call: TRBJ2-7
clone_size: once
v_call: TRBV7-2
cdr3_aa: CASSLDAGGPRVQYF
cdr3_nt: TGTGCCAGCAGCTTAGATGCAGGGGGCCCCCGTGTGCAGTACTTC

d_call: -
j_call: TRBJ2-3
clone_size: -
v_call: TRBV14
cdr3_aa: CASSQDPGGRGGQYF
cdr3_nt: TGTGCCAGCAGCCAAGATCCGGGGGGCCGGGGAGGGCAGTATTTT

d_call: -
j_call: TRBJ1-1
clone_size: -
v_call: TRBV2
cdr3_aa: CASSESSFPGALNTEAFF
cdr3_nt: TGTGCCAGCAGTGAAAGTTCGTTCCCAGGGGCTCTGAACACTGAAGCTTTCTTT

d_call: TRBD2
j_call: TRBJ2-3
clone_size: -
v_call: TRBV27
cdr3_aa: CASSRLAGGGGTDTQYF
cdr3_nt: TGTGCCAGCAGTAGACTAGCGGGAGGGGGGGGCACAGATACGCAGTATTTT

d_call: TRBD1
j_call: TRBJ1-5
clone_size: -
v_call: TRBV10-2
cdr3_aa: CASRPGGSNQPQHF
cdr3_nt: TGCGCCAGCAGGCCAGGGGGAAGCAATCAGCCCCAGCATTTT

d_call: -
j_call: TRBJ2-6
clone_size: few
v_call: TRBV7-3
cdr3_aa: CASSSGQRLGGANVLTF
cdr3_nt: TGTGCCAGCAGCTCCGGACAGCGATTGGGGGGGGCCAACGTCCTGACTTTC

d_call: -
j_call: TRBJ1-3
clone_size: -
v_call: TRBV21-1
cdr3_aa: CAPRSGNTIYF
cdr3_nt: TGTGCCCCGAGGTCTGGAAACACCATATATTTT

d_call: TRBD2
j_call: TRBJ2-1
clone_size: -
v_call: TRBV5-1
cdr3_aa: CASSGEGRSNEQFF
cdr3_nt: TGCGCCAGCAGCGGGGAGGGCCGGAGCAATGAGCAGTTCTTC

d_call: -
j_call: TRBJ1-1
clone_size: -
v_call: TRBV27
cdr3_aa: CASSSTGYSTGAFF
cdr3_nt: TGTGCCAGCAGTTCCACAGGGTATAGTACCGGAGCTTTCTTT

d_call: -
j_call: TRBJ1-4
clone_size: -
v_call: TRBV25-1
cdr3_aa: CASKEGVAEKLFF
cdr3_nt: TGTGCCAGCAAGGAAGGCGTAGCTGAAAAACTGTTTTTT

d_call: -
j_call: TRBJ1-5
clone_size: -
v_call: TRBV18
cdr3_aa: CASSQGWGSNQPQHF
cdr3_nt: TGTGCCAGCTCCCAGGGGTGGGGGAGCAATCAGCCCCAGCATTTT

d_call: -
j_call: TRBJ2-3
clone_size: once
v_call: TRBV6-4
cdr3_aa: CASSETLRDTQYF
cdr3_nt: TGTGCCAGCAGTGAAACCCTCAGGGATACGCAGTATTTT

d_call: TRBD2
j_call: TRBJ2-7
clone_size: -
v_call: TRBV28
cdr3_aa: CASRGELAGTSYEQYF
cdr3_nt: TGTGCCAGCAGAGGAGAGCTAGCGGGTACGTCCTACGAGCAGTACTTC

d_call: -
j_call: TRBJ2-1
clone_size: -
v_call: TRBV7-7
cdr3_aa: CASATNPSVEQFF
cdr3_nt: TGTGCTAGCGCCACCAACCCATCGGTTGAGCAGTTCTTC

d_call: TRBD2
j_call: TRBJ2-2
clone_size: once
v_call: TRBV5-1
cdr3_aa: CASSLVPAGGPGELFF
cdr3_nt: TGCGCCAGCAGCTTGGTGCCAGCGGGAGGTCCCGGGGAGCTGTTTTTT

d_call: TRBD1
j_call: TRBJ2-1
clone_size: -
v_call: TRBV19
cdr3_aa: CASSGSGTGNYNEQFF
cdr3_nt: TGTGCCAGTAGTGGCTCCGGGACAGGGAACTACAATGAGCAGTTCTTC

d_call: -
j_call: TRBJ2-7
clone_size: -
v_call: TRBV28
cdr3_aa: CASSRGTGYEQYF
cdr3_nt: TGTGCCAGCAGCCGTGGGACTGGCTACGAGCAGTACTTC

d_call: -
j_call: TRBJ1-1
clone_size: -
v_call: TRBV19
cdr3_aa: CASSILEGGRTEAFF
cdr3_nt: TGTGCCAGTAGTATATTAGAGGGGGGGAGGACTGAAGCTTTCTTT

d_call: -
j_call: TRBJ2-3
clone_size: -
v_call: TRBV18
cdr3_aa: CASSPPGFSTDTQYF
cdr3_nt: TGTGCCAGCTCACCCCCCGGGTTCAGCACAGATACGCAGTATTTT